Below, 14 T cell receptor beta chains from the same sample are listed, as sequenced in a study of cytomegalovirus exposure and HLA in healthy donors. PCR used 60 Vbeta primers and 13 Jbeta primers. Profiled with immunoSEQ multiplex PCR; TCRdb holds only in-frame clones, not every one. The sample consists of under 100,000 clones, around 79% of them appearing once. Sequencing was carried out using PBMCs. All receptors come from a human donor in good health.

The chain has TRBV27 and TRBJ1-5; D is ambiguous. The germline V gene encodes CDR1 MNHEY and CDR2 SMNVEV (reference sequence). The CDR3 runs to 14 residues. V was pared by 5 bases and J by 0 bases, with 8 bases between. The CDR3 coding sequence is TGTGCCAGCAGTCCGGTTTATAGCAATCAGCCCCAGCATTTT. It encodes CASSPVYSNQPQHF.

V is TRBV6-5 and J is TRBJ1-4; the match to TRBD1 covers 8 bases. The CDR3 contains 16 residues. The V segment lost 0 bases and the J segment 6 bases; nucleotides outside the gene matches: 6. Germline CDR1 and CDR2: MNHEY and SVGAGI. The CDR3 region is CASSYSYRGQDEKLFF. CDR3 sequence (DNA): TGTGCCAGCAGTTACTCGTACCGGGGACAGGATGAAAAACTGTTTTTT.

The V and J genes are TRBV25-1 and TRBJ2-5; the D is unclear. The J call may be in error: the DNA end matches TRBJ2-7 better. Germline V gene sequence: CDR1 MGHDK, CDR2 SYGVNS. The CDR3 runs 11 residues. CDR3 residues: CASSVSYEQYF. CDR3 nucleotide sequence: TGTGCCAGCAGTGTCTCCTACGAGCAGTACTTC.

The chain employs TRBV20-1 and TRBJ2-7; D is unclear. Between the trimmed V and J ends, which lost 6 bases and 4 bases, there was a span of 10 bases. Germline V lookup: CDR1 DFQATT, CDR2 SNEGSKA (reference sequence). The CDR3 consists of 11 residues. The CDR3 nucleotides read TGCAGTGCGTCCCCTCAGTACGAGCAGTACTTC. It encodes CSASPQYEQYF.

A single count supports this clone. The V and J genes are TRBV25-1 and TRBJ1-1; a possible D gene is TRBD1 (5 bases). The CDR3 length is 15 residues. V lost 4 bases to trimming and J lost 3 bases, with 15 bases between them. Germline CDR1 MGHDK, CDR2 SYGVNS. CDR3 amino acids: CASSVGGVGDTEAFF. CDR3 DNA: TGTGCCAGCAGTGTTGGAGGGGTTGGGGACACTGAAGCTTTCTTT.

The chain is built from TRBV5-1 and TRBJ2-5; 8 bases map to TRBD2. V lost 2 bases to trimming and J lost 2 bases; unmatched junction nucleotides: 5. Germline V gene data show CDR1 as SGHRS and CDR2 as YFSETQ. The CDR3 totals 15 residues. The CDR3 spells CASSLLGTRQETQYF. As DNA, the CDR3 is TGCGCCAGCAGCTTACTCGGGACTAGACAAGAGACCCAGTACTTC.

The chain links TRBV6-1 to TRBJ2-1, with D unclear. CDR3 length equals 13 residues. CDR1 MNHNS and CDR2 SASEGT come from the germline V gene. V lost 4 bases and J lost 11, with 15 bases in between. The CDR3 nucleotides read TGTGCCAGCAGTGGAGGTGTTCGGATAAAGCAGTTCTTC. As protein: CASSGGVRIKQFF.

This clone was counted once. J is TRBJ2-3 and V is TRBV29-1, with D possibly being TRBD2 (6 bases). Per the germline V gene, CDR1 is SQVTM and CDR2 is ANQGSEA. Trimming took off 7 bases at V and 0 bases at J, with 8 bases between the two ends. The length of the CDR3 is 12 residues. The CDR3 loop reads CSGGVSTDTQYF. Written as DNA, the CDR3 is TGCAGCGGGGGGGTCAGCACAGATACGCAGTATTTT.

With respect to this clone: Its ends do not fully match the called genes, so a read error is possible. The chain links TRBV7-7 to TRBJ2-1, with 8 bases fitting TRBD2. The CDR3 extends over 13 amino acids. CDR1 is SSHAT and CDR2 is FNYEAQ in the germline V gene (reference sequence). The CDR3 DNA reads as TGTGCTAGCAGCCCCCGGGGGGGGGTAGAGCAGTTCTTC. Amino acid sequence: CASSPRGGVEQFF.

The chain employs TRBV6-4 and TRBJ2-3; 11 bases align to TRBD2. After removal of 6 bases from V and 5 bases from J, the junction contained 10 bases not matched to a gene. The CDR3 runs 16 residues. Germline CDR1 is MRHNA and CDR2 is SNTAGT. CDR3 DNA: TGTGCCAGCAGAGCACTAGCGGGGGCCGAGAGAGATACGCAGTATTTT. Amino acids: CASRALAGAERDTQYF.

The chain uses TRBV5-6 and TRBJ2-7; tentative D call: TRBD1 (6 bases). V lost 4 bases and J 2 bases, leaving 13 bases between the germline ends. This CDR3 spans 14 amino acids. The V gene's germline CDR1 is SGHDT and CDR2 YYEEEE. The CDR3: CASSARQDAYEQYF. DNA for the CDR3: TGTGCCAGCAGCGCAAGACAGGACGCCTACGAGCAGTACTTC.

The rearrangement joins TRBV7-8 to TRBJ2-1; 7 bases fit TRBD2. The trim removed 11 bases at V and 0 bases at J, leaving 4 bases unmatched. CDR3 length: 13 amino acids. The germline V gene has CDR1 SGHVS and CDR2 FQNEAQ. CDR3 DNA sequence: TGTGCCGGAGCGGGGAGCTCCTACAATGAGCAGTTCTTC. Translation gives CAGAGSSYNEQFF.

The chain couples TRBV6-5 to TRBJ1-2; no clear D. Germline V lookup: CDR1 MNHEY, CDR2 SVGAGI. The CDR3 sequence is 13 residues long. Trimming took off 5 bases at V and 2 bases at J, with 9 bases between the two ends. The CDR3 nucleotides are TGTGCCAGCAGTCTTAAACTCAACTATGGCTACACCTTC. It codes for CASSLKLNYGYTF.

The CDR3 DNA sequence: TGTGCCAGCAGTGAAGACAGGGGGACTGAAGCTTTCTTT. Its translation: CASSEDRGTEAFF. The chain is built from TRBV2 and TRBJ1-1, with 8 positions matching TRBD1. Germline V lookup: CDR1 SNHLY, CDR2 FYNNEI. The CDR3 has 13 amino acids. Unmatched junction bases numbered 0, after V lost 1 base and J lost 5 bases. Based on the CDR3 plus reference TRBV2 and TRBJ1-1, the full variable domain is EPEVTQTPSHQVTQMGQEVILRCVPISNHLYFYWYRQILGQKVEFLVSFYNNEISEKSEIFDDQFSVERPDGSNFTLKIRSTKLEDSAMYFCASSEDRGTEAFFGQGTRLTVV.